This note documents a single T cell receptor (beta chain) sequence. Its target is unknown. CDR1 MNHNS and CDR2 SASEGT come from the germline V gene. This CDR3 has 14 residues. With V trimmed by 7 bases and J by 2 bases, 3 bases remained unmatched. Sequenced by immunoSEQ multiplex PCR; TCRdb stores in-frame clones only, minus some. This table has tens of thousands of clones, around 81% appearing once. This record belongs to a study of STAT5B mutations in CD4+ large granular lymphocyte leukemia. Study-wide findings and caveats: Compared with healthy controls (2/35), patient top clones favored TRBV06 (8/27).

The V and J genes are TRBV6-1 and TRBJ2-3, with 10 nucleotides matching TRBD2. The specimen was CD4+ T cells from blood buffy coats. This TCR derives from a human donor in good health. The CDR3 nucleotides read TGTGCCAGCACCAGCGGGAGGGACACAGATACGCAGTATTTT. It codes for CASTSGRDTDTQYF.